This T cell receptor beta chain was recorded in a study of blood T cell repertoires in COVID-19. For the study at large: Symptom resolution, clearance, or two negative PCRs marked the recovered donors of Cohort 3. T cells, B-cell-depleted T cells, or PBMCs provided the cDNA or gDNA that served as material.

The age range of participants was about 18 to 90 years, with residence in about 25 US areas. Researchers sorted participants into cohorts using their self-reported clinical history. The germline CDR1 and CDR2 sequences are LNHDA and SQIVND (reference sequence). The CDR3 is 14 amino acids. After removal of 5 bases from V and 6 bases from J, the junction contained 4 bases not matched to a gene. Produced via immunoSEQ multiplex PCR; TCRdb's table is partial and in-frame only. The sample contains 210,000 or so clones, less than 90% of which appear only once. The TCR was taken from a woman aged 50 to 60 in a cohort exposed to, infected with or recovered from COVID-19 (not recorded which). The chain combines TRBV19 with TRBJ2-1, with 10 bases matching TRBD2. The material sequenced was PBMCs or T cells enriched from blood (not recorded which). The CDR3 is CASSLSSGGNEQFF. The DNA for the CDR3 is TGTGCCAGTAGTTTGTCTAGCGGGGGCAATGAGCAGTTCTTC.